This entry describes one T cell receptor beta chain. Its target is unknown. TCRdb's table, derived via immunoSEQ multiplex PCR, lists solely in-frame clones and lacks some. Counted here are approximately 46,000 clones, 80% occurring once; the ten biggest clones make up roughly 3.9%. The CDR3 consists of 17 residues. V lost 3 bases and J lost 5, with 22 bases in between. Germline V gives CDR1 SEHNR, CDR2 FQNEAQ (reference sequence). The data are from a study of OX40 agonist ivuxolimab in advanced cancers. Whole-study context: Patients receiving dose escalation had hepatocellular carcinoma, melanoma, renal cell or head and neck cancer. Roughly two fifths of patients had received prior checkpoint inhibitor therapy. Study findings and constraints: Researchers report that CD8+ T cells had, on average, more expanded clones than CD4+. Partly responding patients at 0.1-3.0 mg/kg showed some of the smallest clonal expansion.

The sequenced sample was CD4+ or CD8+ T cells sorted from blood, obtained in a trial of the OX40 agonist ivuxolimab. The source is an adult with an advanced solid tumor such as melanoma, head and neck, liver or kidney cancer. The V call is TRBV7-9, the J call TRBJ2-5, with a possible D match to TRBD1 (6 bases). CDR3: CASSLGSGQTLGETQYF. CDR3 DNA sequence: TGTGCCAGCAGCTTGGGATCTGGACAGACATTGGGGGAGACCCAGTACTTC.